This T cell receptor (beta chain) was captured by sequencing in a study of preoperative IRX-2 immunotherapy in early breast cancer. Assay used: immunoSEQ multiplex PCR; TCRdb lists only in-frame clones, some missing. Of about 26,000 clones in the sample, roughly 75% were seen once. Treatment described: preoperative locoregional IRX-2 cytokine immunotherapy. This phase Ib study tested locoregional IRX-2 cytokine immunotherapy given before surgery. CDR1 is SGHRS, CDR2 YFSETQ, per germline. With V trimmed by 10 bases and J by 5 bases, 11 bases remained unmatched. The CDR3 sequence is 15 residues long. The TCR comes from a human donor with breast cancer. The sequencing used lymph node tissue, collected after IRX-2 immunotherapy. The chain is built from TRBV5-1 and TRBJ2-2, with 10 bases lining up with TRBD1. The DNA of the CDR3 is TGCGCCTCAAGGGAGACAGGGGGCCTTACCGGGGAGCTGTTTTTT. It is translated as CASRETGGLTGELFF. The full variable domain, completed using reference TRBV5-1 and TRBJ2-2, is KAGVTQTPRYLIKTRGQQVTLSCSPISGHRSVSWYQQTPGQGLQFLFEYFSETQRNKGNFPGRFSGRQFSNSRSEMNVSTLELGDSALYLCASRETGGLTGELFFGEGSRLTVL.